Listed below are T cell receptor beta chains from one sample, sequenced in a study of blood T cell repertoires in COVID-19. The assay was immunoSEQ multiplex PCR, and TCRdb's table has in-frame clones only and misses some. Of roughly 260,000 clones listed, around 87% are singletons. Sequencing input: peripheral blood. The receptors stem from a woman between 50 and 59 years old with acute or convalescent COVID-19. Both conserved end residues are part of each CDR3. A D gene is named only where the DNA matches it firmly. Clone sizes are given selectively: once, few, many, or a class where the clone is expanded.

v_gene	j_gene	d_gene	abundance	CDR3nt	CDR3aa
TRBV24-1	TRBJ2-3	TRBD2	NA	TGTGCCACCAGCGGCTCCCTGAGCGGGATTACTACTAGCACAGATACGCAGTATTTT	CATSGSLSGITTSTDTQYF
TRBV15	TRBJ2-1	TRBD2	NA	TGTGCCACCAGAGGCGCCCGGACTAGCGGGAGGAATGAGCAGTTCTTC	CATRGARTSGRNEQFF
TRBV7-9	TRBJ1-5	NA	NA	TGTGCCAGCCCCCTTAGGGGTAGCAATCAGCCCCAGCATTTT	CASPLRGSNQPQHF
TRBV27	TRBJ2-7	NA	NA	TGTGCCAGCAGTTTAGGGGTCCGCGACAGTTACGAGCAGTACTTC	CASSLGVRDSYEQYF
TRBV11-2	TRBJ2-7	NA	NA	TGTGCCAGCAGCTTAGCGGGTGGATCCTACGAGCAGTACTTC	CASSLAGGSYEQYF
TRBV7-2	TRBJ2-7	NA	NA	TGTGCCAGCAGCCTAACAGGGTTCTCCTACGAGCAGTACTTC	CASSLTGFSYEQYF
TRBV19	TRBJ1-1	NA	NA	TGTGCCAGTAGTATGATCAGGGGCGACACTGAAGCTTTCTTT	CASSMIRGDTEAFF
TRBV2	TRBJ2-7	TRBD2	few	TGTGCCAGCAGACTAGCGGAGTCCTACGAGCAGTACTTC	CASRLAESYEQYF
TRBV28	TRBJ1-1	TRBD1	NA	TGTGCCAGCAGTTTGCAGGGGGCGCTAACTGAAGCTTTCTTT	CASSLQGALTEAFF
TRBV28	TRBJ2-3	NA	NA	TGTGCCAGCAGTTCCCCTCGGGATACGCAGTATTTT	CASSSPRDTQYF
TRBV7-9	TRBJ2-1	NA	NA	TGTGCCAGCAGCTTAGAGGGGGTCCTCACCGCCTACAATGAGCAGTTCTTC	CASSLEGVLTAYNEQFF
TRBV5-6	TRBJ1-5	NA	NA	TGTGCCAGCAGCTTGGGCCCGGCGGGAAGCAATCAGCCCCAGCATTTT	CASSLGPAGSNQPQHF
TRBV7-6	TRBJ2-5	NA	NA	TGTGCCAGCAGCTTCAAGACCCTAGTGGAGACCCAGTACTTC	CASSFKTLVETQYF
TRBV7-2	TRBJ1-2	NA	NA	TGTGCCAGCAGTTATGACAGGATACAAAAGGGCCATGGCTACACCTTC	CASSYDRIQKGHGYTF
TRBV27	TRBJ1-4	TRBD1	NA	TGTGCCAGCAGTGGGACAGCAACTAATGAAAAACTGTTTTTT	CASSGTATNEKLFF
TRBV23-1	TRBJ1-1	NA	NA	TGCGCCAGCAGTCAATCTAAGCGTGGGTCTCAGGGGAACACTGAAGCTTTCTTT	CASSQSKRGSQGNTEAFF
TRBV14	TRBJ1-1	NA	NA	TGTGCCAGCAGCCAAGATCCCACAGGGCTTGGAACTGAAGCTTTCTTT	CASSQDPTGLGTEAFF
TRBV15	TRBJ1-4	NA	NA	TGTGCCACCAGCAGGCAGGGGATAACAACTAATGAAAAACTGTTTTTT	CATSRQGITTNEKLFF
TRBV3-1/TRBV3-2	TRBJ2-1	TRBD2	NA	TGTGCCAGCAGCCGGGGACTAGCGGGTTACAATGAGCAGTTCTTC	CASSRGLAGYNEQFF
TRBV9	TRBJ2-7	NA	NA	TGTGCCAGCACCGCGGGCAGCGGCTACTCCTACGAGCAGTACTTC	CASTAGSGYSYEQYF
TRBV7-9	TRBJ2-1	TRBD2	NA	TGTGCCAGCAGCTCCGGACCCAGACTAGCGGGAGAAAGGGGCAATGAGCAGTTCTTC	CASSSGPRLAGERGNEQFF
TRBV9	TRBJ1-4	TRBD1	NA	TGTGCCAGCAGCGTAGGCCCGGGACAGGGCGGTGAAAAACTGTTTTTT	CASSVGPGQGGEKLFF
TRBV3-1/TRBV3-2	TRBJ2-7	NA	NA	TGTGCCAGCAGCCAAGCTTTTTCTGAGCAGTACTTC	CASSQAFSEQYF
TRBV14	TRBJ2-7	NA	NA	TGTGCCAGCAGCCAAGATCTCCTTGAGACAGGACCCGCCGAGCAGTACTTC	CASSQDLLETGPAEQYF
TRBV4-3	TRBJ1-1	TRBD1	once	TGCGCCAGCAGCCAAGATGGGACAGGGAGATCCACTGAAGCTTTCTTT	CASSQDGTGRSTEAFF
TRBV5-1	TRBJ2-7	TRBD1	NA	TGCGCCAGCAGCAACCCGGGACAGGGCTACGAGCAGTACTTC	CASSNPGQGYEQYF
TRBV10-3	TRBJ2-7	TRBD1	NA	TGTGCCATCAGTCGTGGGGACAGTCAATACGAGCAGTACTTC	CAISRGDSQYEQYF
TRBV7-8	TRBJ2-7	TRBD1	NA	TGTGCCAGCAGCCAGGGACAGGGGAGCGAGCAGTACTTC	CASSQGQGSEQYF
TRBV5-1	TRBJ1-2	NA	NA	TGCGCCAGCAGCTTGGATCCCAGGAACTATGGCTACACCTTC	CASSLDPRNYGYTF
TRBV28	TRBJ1-6	NA	NA	TGTGCCAGCAGTTTACCGGGACAAGGGTCTCGGCCCCTCCACTTT	CASSLPGQGSRPLHF
TRBV28	TRBJ1-6	NA	NA	TGTGCCAGCAGGGGGGGGGCGAGCTCCTATAATTCACCCCTCCACTTT	CASRGGASSYNSPLHF
TRBV3-1/TRBV3-2	TRBJ1-1	NA	NA	TGTGCCAGCAGCCAAGAATACGGGACAGAAGCTTTCTTT	CASSQEYGTEAFF
TRBV4-1	TRBJ1-2	NA	NA	TGCGCCAGCAGCCAAACAACAGACAGGAGCTATGGCTACACCTTC	CASSQTTDRSYGYTF
TRBV18	TRBJ2-2	NA	NA	TGTGCCAGCTCACCGCGACAGGCGTCCACCCGGGAGCTGTTTTTT	CASSPRQASTRELFF
TRBV6-6	TRBJ1-1	NA	NA	TGTGCCAGCAGTTACGGGGACACGAACACTGAAGCTTTCTTT	CASSYGDTNTEAFF
TRBV5-1	TRBJ1-2	TRBD1	NA	TGCGCCAGCAGTTCCGGGACAGGGAATGGCTACACCTTC	CASSSGTGNGYTF
TRBV7-9	TRBJ1-2	NA	few	TGTGCCAGCAGCTTATTTGAGGGTTCTAACTATGGCTACACCTTC	CASSLFEGSNYGYTF
TRBV7-2	TRBJ1-2	NA	NA	TGTGCCAGCAGCTTAGGTGGGGGGTATGGCTACACCTTC	CASSLGGGYGYTF
TRBV7-3	TRBJ2-7	TRBD2	few	TGTGCCAGCAGCTTATACGCGGGAGGGATCTACGAGCAGTACTTC	CASSLYAGGIYEQYF
TRBV28	TRBJ1-1	NA	NA	TGTGCCAGCACCCTCTCCGGCGGGGTTGAAGCTTTCTTT	CASTLSGGVEAFF
TRBV6-5	TRBJ1-4	TRBD1	NA	TGTGCCGGCTCCGGGACAGGTGGAACTAATGAAAAACTGTTTTTT	CAGSGTGGTNEKLFF
TRBV28	TRBJ2-1	NA	NA	TGTGCCAGCAGTTTGCGCGCGGGGTCCTCCTACAATGAGCAGTTCTTC	CASSLRAGSSYNEQFF
TRBV24-1	TRBJ1-1	TRBD1	NA	TGTGCCACCAGTGACGCTCCAGGGACAGGGCGTGGTACTGAAGCTTTCTTT	CATSDAPGTGRGTEAFF
TRBV4-2	TRBJ2-7	TRBD2	few	TGTGCCAGCAGCCAAGTACTAGCGGGAGGCTGGTACGAGCAGTACTTC	CASSQVLAGGWYEQYF
TRBV7-3	TRBJ2-1	TRBD2	NA	TGTGCCAGCAGCTTAATGGGTAGCGGGAACCATGAGCAGTTCTTC	CASSLMGSGNHEQFF
TRBV5-1	TRBJ1-4	NA	NA	TGCGCCAGCAGCTTGCAGACCCCGGAGGAAAAACTGTTTTTT	CASSLQTPEEKLFF
TRBV18	TRBJ2-7	NA	NA	TGTGCCAGCTCAGAGTCGACAGGAACCTACGAGCAGTACTTC	CASSESTGTYEQYF
TRBV15	TRBJ2-7	TRBD1	NA	TGTGCCACCAGCACCCCAGACAGGGGGACTGACGAGCAGTACTTC	CATSTPDRGTDEQYF
TRBV3-1/TRBV3-2	TRBJ2-7	NA	NA	TGTGCCAGCAGCCAAAGAGGGCCGACCTACGAGCAGTACTTC	CASSQRGPTYEQYF